The rows below give T cell receptor beta chains drawn from one sample of a study of memory CD4+ T cells and cytomegalovirus serostatus. Repertoires were generated with immunoSEQ multiplex PCR, while TCRdb's copy carries only in-frame clones and drops some. The sample records about 60,000 clones, 60% to 75% being singletons. The sequenced sample was memory CD4+ T cells from blood. These receptors came from an adult in good health and CMV-seropositive. CDR3s include the opening cysteine and the closing phenylalanine or tryptophan. The D gene is left open where the match is weak. Rows give clone size only sometimes, using once, few, many, or a class for an expanded clone.

size	V	J	length	D	DNA	CDR3
.	TRBV19	TRBJ1-1	11	TRBD1	TGTGCCAGTACAAGGGACAGCCAAGCTTTCTTT	CASTRDSQAFF
.	TRBV6-5	TRBJ1-1	14	TRBD1	TGTGCCAGCAGGCGGACAGGGTTGAACACTGAAGCTTTCTTT	CASRRTGLNTEAFF
.	TRBV29-1	TRBJ1-4	14	TRBD1	TGCAGCGCTTCACAGGGGAGGTCTAATGAAAAACTGTTTTTT	CSASQGRSNEKLFF
few	TRBV4-3	TRBJ2-5	16	TRBD2	TGCGCCAGCAGCCAAGATACCAGCGGGGGCGCAAAGACCCAGTACTTC	CASSQDTSGGAKTQYF
.	TRBV5-1	TRBJ2-7	16	TRBD1	TGCGCCAGCAGCTTGAACACCGGGACAGGGGGCCACGAGCAGTACTTC	CASSLNTGTGGHEQYF
.	TRBV6-5	TRBJ2-3	15	.	TGTGCCAGCAGAAGATGGGCGGGGTCGACAGATACGCAGTATTTT	CASRRWAGSTDTQYF
.	TRBV2	TRBJ1-1	15	.	TGTGCCAGCAGTGCCGGTAGCCTAAGGAACACTGAAGCTTTCTTT	CASSAGSLRNTEAFF
few	TRBV5-8	TRBJ2-1	13	.	TGTGCCTCCGGGGTTTACTCCTACAATGAGCAGTTCTTC	CASGVYSYNEQFF
few	TRBV7-9	TRBJ2-7	12	.	TGTGCCAGCAGCCCCGATGGGGACGAGCAGTACTTC	CASSPDGDEQYF
.	TRBV5-4	TRBJ2-1	15	TRBD2	TGTGCCAGCAGCGGGAGGGCCGCATCCTACAATGAGCAGTTCTTC	CASSGRAASYNEQFF
.	TRBV11-3	TRBJ2-5	12	.	TGTGCCAGCAGCTCAAACGAAGAGACCCAGTACTTC	CASSSNEETQYF
.	TRBV15	TRBJ2-7	14	.	TGTGCCACCAGCAATAAGGGTAGCTCCTACGAGCAGTACTTC	CATSNKGSSYEQYF
.	TRBV4-3	TRBJ2-5	15	.	TGCGCCAGCAGCCAAGATGCACAGGTCCTAGGGACCCAGTACTTC	CASSQDAQVLGTQYF
.	TRBV7-2	TRBJ2-1	13	.	TGTGCCAGCAGCTTAGACAGCCCCAATGAGCAGTTCTTC	CASSLDSPNEQFF
.	TRBV7-3	TRBJ2-7	16	.	TGTGCCAGCAGCCGTCCCCTGGAGGGCCTCCCTCGGGAGCAGTACTTC	CASSRPLEGLPREQYF
.	TRBV7-2	TRBJ1-2	17	.	TGTGCCAGCAGCAAATCAACAGGGTCTAGAGTGGGCGGAAGCTACACCTTC	CASSKSTGSRVGGSYTF
few	TRBV19	TRBJ1-2	14	TRBD1	TGTGCCAGTAGCCGGGGACAGGCAACGGGTGGCTACACCTTC	CASSRGQATGGYTF
.	TRBV7-2	TRBJ1-5	15	.	TGTGCCAGCAGCTTAGTAGCCGGTTCCAATCAGCCCCAGCATTTT	CASSLVAGSNQPQHF
.	TRBV7-2	TRBJ1-3	15	TRBD1	TGTGCCAGCAGCTTAGACAGGGGAGTAGGAAACACCATATATTTT	CASSLDRGVGNTIYF
.	TRBV28	TRBJ2-1	12	.	TGTGCCAGCAGTTTCAATCCCAATGAGCAGTTCTTC	CASSFNPNEQFF
.	TRBV9	TRBJ1-2	15	TRBD1	TGTGCCAGCAGCGCAGGGGGGCCTGGGGTATATGGCTACACCTTC	CASSAGGPGVYGYTF
few	TRBV28	TRBJ2-1	17	TRBD2	TGTGCCAGCAGTTCTCCACTAGCGGGAGGTCGGTGGGGTGAGCAGTTCTTC	CASSSPLAGGRWGEQFF
once	TRBV30	TRBJ2-5	14	TRBD1	TGTGCCTGGAGTGGCGGACAGGGAATGGAGACCCAGTACTTC	CAWSGGQGMETQYF
.	TRBV19	TRBJ1-2	15	.	TGTGCCAGTAGGCCCTCCCCAGGGGCTAACTATGGCTACACCTTC	CASRPSPGANYGYTF
.	TRBV28	TRBJ2-5	15	.	TGTGCCAGCGGGGAGGGCAGGGGGCGAAAAGAGACCCAGTACTTC	CASGEGRGRKETQYF
.	TRBV6-1	TRBJ1-1	11	.	TGTGCCAGCAGGGTCGGCACTGAAGCTTTCTTT	CASRVGTEAFF
.	TRBV29-1	TRBJ2-2	11	.	TGCAGCGTGGAGGGCGGAGGGGAGCTGTTTTTT	CSVEGGGELFF
few	TRBV5-6	TRBJ2-1	14	.	TGTGCCAGCAGCTCGATCAGGGGGAGGAATGAGCAGTTCTTC	CASSSIRGRNEQFF
once	TRBV6-4	TRBJ2-3	14	.	TGTGCCAGCAGTGTTACGGACAGCACAGATACGCAGTATTTT	CASSVTDSTDTQYF
.	TRBV6-1	TRBJ2-7	15	TRBD2	TGTGCCAGCAGTGCTTTAACTAGCGGACCTTACGAGCAGTACTTC	CASSALTSGPYEQYF
.	TRBV5-4	TRBJ2-1	18	TRBD2	TGTGCCAGCAGACGATTTTCGGGAGGGTGGAGCTCCTACAATGAGCAGTTCTTC	CASRRFSGGWSSYNEQFF
.	TRBV28	TRBJ2-1	14	TRBD2	TGTGCCTCAAGAGCGGGAGTGCCCGCGGGTGAGCAGTTCTTC	CASRAGVPAGEQFF
.	TRBV5-1	TRBJ2-5	13	.	TGCGCCAGCAGCTTGGCTACGAGCGAGACCCAGTACTTC	CASSLATSETQYF
once	TRBV5-4	TRBJ2-2	15	TRBD2	TGTGCCAGCAGCTTAAAGCTAGCGGGTACCGGGGAGCTGTTTTTT	CASSLKLAGTGELFF
.	TRBV5-4	TRBJ2-7	14	.	TGTGCCAGCAGCTCGAACTCCAGGGCCTACGAGCAGTACTTC	CASSSNSRAYEQYF
.	TRBV2	TRBJ1-5	13	.	TGTGCCAGCAGTGCAGGCCGCAATCAGCCCCAGCATTTT	CASSAGRNQPQHF
.	TRBV7-2	TRBJ2-7	15	TRBD2	TGTGCCAGCAGCCAAAGCGGGACCGACTCCTACGAGCAGTACTTC	CASSQSGTDSYEQYF
.	TRBV7-2	TRBJ2-5	15	TRBD2	TGTGCCAGCAGCTCTCTAGCGGGAGTCACGAAGACCCAGTACTTC	CASSSLAGVTKTQYF
.	TRBV28	TRBJ2-5	14	.	TGTGCCAGCAGTTTTCAGGGGAATGGGGAGACCCAGTACTTC	CASSFQGNGETQYF
.	TRBV19	TRBJ2-5	15	TRBD1	TGTGCCAGTAGTATAGAAAGGACAGGGATGGAGACCCAGTACTTC	CASSIERTGMETQYF
.	TRBV5-4	TRBJ1-2	14	TRBD1	TGTGCCAGCAGCGAGACAGGGGGCAACTATGGCTACACCTTC	CASSETGGNYGYTF
few	TRBV18	TRBJ1-4	11	.	TGTGCCAGCTCCCCTGGGGAAAAACTGTTTTTT	CASSPGEKLFF
few	TRBV10-3	TRBJ1-5	15	TRBD1	TGTGCCATCAGTGATTCGGACAGGGGGTATCAGCCCCAGCATTTT	CAISDSDRGYQPQHF
.	TRBV2	TRBJ2-1	13	.	TGTGCCAGCAGCCAAAATTCCCTCAATGAGCAGTTCTTC	CASSQNSLNEQFF
.	TRBV5-6	TRBJ2-5	13	.	TGTGCCAGCAGCTTGCGGACCCGAGAGACCCAGTACTTC	CASSLRTRETQYF
.	TRBV4-3	TRBJ2-3	16	TRBD2	TGCGCCAGCAGCCTAGAAGCGGGGTGGGGCACAGATACGCAGTATTTT	CASSLEAGWGTDTQYF
.	TRBV29-1	TRBJ1-2	13	.	TGCAGCTCATCGGGGGGCCCTAACTATGGCTACACCTTC	CSSSGGPNYGYTF
.	TRBV21-1	TRBJ2-5	13	.	TGTGCCAGCAGGTCGCAGAACCAAGAGACCCAGTACTTC	CASRSQNQETQYF